The rows below give T cell receptor beta chains drawn from one sample of a study of T cells in Graves' hyperthyroidism and ophthalmopathy. In TCRdb, the multiplex PCR reads were re-called with MiXCR into one record per CDR3 protein. The sample comprises 660,000 or so distinct CDR3 sequences, around 21% of which are singletons, and under 35% rests with the top ten. Sample: blood. The receptors derive from a man between 25 and 39 years old with Graves' ophthalmopathy. Each CDR3 is given with its conserved first and last residue. Each record gives: V gene, D gene, J gene, clone size, CDR3 protein, CDR3 DNA. A D gene is named only where the DNA matches it firmly. Not every row has a clone size; where given, it reads once, few, many or a size class.

TRBV20-1	TRBD2	TRBJ2-5	-	CSAALADTVAQYF	TGCAGTGCGGCTCTAGCGGACACTGTGGCCCAGTACTTC
TRBV10-2	-	TRBJ1-1	-	CASSEIYGGTEAFF	TGCGCCAGCAGTGAGATCTACGGGGGGACTGAAGCTTTCTTT
TRBV5-1	-	TRBJ2-7	many	CASSLAQGREQYF	TGCGCCAGCAGCTTGGCCCAGGGGCGGGAGCAGTACTTC
TRBV7-9	TRBD1	TRBJ2-4	few	CASSLSTGVDIQYF	TGTGCCAGCAGCTTATCTACAGGGGTCGACATTCAGTACTTC
TRBV11-3	TRBD1	TRBJ2-7	few	CASSFPGQGRDYEQYF	TGTGCCAGCAGTTTTCCGGGACAGGGAAGAGACTACGAGCAGTACTTC
TRBV20-1	-	TRBJ2-7	-	CSARVGGRREQYF	TGCAGTGCTAGAGTCGGGGGGCGACGGGAGCAGTACTTC
TRBV9	-	TRBJ2-1	-	CASSQKENEQFF	TGTGCCAGCAGCCAGAAGGAGAATGAGCAGTTCTTC
TRBV7-2	TRBD2	TRBJ2-1	few	CASSPIAGGASSYNEQFF	TGTGCCAGCAGCCCGATAGCGGGAGGGGCGAGCTCCTACAATGAGCAGTTCTTC
TRBV7-2	TRBD2	TRBJ2-3	-	CASSLVSGGRSADTQYF	TGTGCCAGCAGCTTAGTTTCGGGCGGGAGGTCGGCAGATACGCAGTATTTT
TRBV29-1	TRBD2	TRBJ2-1	few	CSVEAHSGMGLDEQFF	TGCAGCGTTGAAGCCCATAGCGGGATGGGTTTAGATGAGCAGTTCTTC
TRBV4-1	-	TRBJ1-1	few	CASSQGFTEAFF	TGCGCCAGCAGCCAAGGGTTCACTGAAGCTTTCTTT
TRBV7-2	TRBD1	TRBJ1-1	few	CASSLVVGGVNTEAFF	TGTGCCAGCAGCTTAGTAGTAGGGGGCGTGAACACTGAAGCTTTCTTT
TRBV13	TRBD1	TRBJ2-5	few	CASSLGGQVQETQYF	TGTGCCAGCAGCTTAGGGGGACAGGTTCAAGAGACCCAGTACTTC
TRBV12-3/TRBV12-4	TRBD1	TRBJ1-6	many	CASRTGTANSPLHF	TGTGCCAGCAGAACCGGGACAGCCAATTCACCCCTCCACTTT
TRBV5-1	-	TRBJ2-1	-	CASSPETQTYNEQFF	TGCGCCAGCAGCCCCGAGACTCAAACTTACAATGAGCAGTTCTTC
TRBV6-1	-	TRBJ2-7	-	CASSPVPTGEQYF	TGTGCCAGCAGCCCTGTTCCGACTGGTGAGCAGTACTTC
TRBV4-3	TRBD2	TRBJ2-2	once	CASSQDWSSGSRDTGELFF	TGCGCCAGCAGCCAAGATTGGTCTAGCGGGAGCAGGGACACCGGGGAGCTGTTTTTT
TRBV7-2	TRBD2	TRBJ2-5	-	CASSLVRTSGRGSETQYF	TGTGCCAGCAGCTTAGTCAGGACTAGCGGGAGGGGATCGGAGACCCAGTACTTC
TRBV28	-	TRBJ2-5	-	CASGLERSTGETQYF	TGTGCCAGCGGTTTGGAAAGATCGACAGGAGAGACCCAGTACTTC
TRBV2	-	TRBJ2-3	few	CAEGSGTDTQYF	TGTGCCGAGGGGTCAGGCACAGATACGCAGTATTTT
TRBV5-1	-	TRBJ2-3	-	CASSLDGLHTDTQYF	TGCGCCAGCAGCTTGGACGGCTTACACACAGATACGCAGTATTTT
TRBV28	-	TRBJ2-7	many	CASSLWIAYEQYF	TGTGCCAGCAGTTTATGGATAGCCTACGAGCAGTACTTC
TRBV6-2/TRBV6-3	TRBD2	TRBJ2-1	-	CASSYGEGAYNEQFF	TGTGCCAGCAGTTACGGGGAGGGCGCCTACAATGAGCAGTTCTTC
TRBV6-1	TRBD1	TRBJ1-2	many	CASSPPLGQGGYTF	TGTGCCAGCAGCCCCCCTTTAGGACAGGGAGGCTACACCTTC
TRBV28	TRBD1	TRBJ2-7	many	CASSLTGGFYEQYF	TGTGCCAGCAGTTTGACAGGGGGTTTCTACGAGCAGTACTTC
TRBV6-2/TRBV6-3	-	TRBJ2-1	-	CASRGELLGNEQFF	TGTGCCAGCAGGGGGGAGTTGTTAGGCAATGAGCAGTTCTTC
TRBV3-1	-	TRBJ2-1	many	CASSYSGDEQFF	TGTGCCAGCAGCTATTCCGGCGATGAGCAGTTCTTC
TRBV10-2	TRBD2	TRBJ2-3	few	CASRGGAGTDTQYF	TGCGCCAGCAGGGGAGGAGCGGGAACAGATACGCAGTATTTT
TRBV5-1	-	TRBJ1-1	many	CASSFGGMDEAFF	TGCGCCAGCAGCTTCGGTGGGATGGATGAAGCTTTCTTT
TRBV20-1	-	TRBJ2-2	-	CSAEGLMNTGELFF	TGCAGTGCGGAGGGGCTCATGAACACCGGGGAGCTGTTTTTT
TRBV30	TRBD2	TRBJ2-1	many	CAWRPGTSGRANVDEQFF	TGTGCCTGGAGACCCGGGACTAGCGGGAGGGCCAATGTGGATGAGCAGTTCTTC
TRBV5-1	TRBD2	TRBJ2-1	-	CASRLAGDDEQFF	TGCGCCAGCAGGCTAGCGGGAGACGATGAGCAGTTCTTC
TRBV19	-	TRBJ1-1	many	CASSINIYTEAFF	TGTGCCAGTAGTATTAACATTTACACTGAAGCTTTCTTT
TRBV11-2	-	TRBJ2-1	-	CASSSRQAFDEQFF	TGTGCCAGCAGCTCAAGACAGGCCTTCGATGAGCAGTTCTTC
TRBV30	-	TRBJ2-5	many	CAWSAAKETQYF	TGTGCCTGGAGTGCTGCCAAAGAGACCCAGTACTTC
TRBV28	TRBD1	TRBJ1-2	many	CASRWTGKGYTF	TGTGCCAGCAGGTGGACAGGGAAGGGCTACACCTTC
TRBV18	-	TRBJ2-5	many	CASSPSGETQYF	TGTGCCAGCTCACCATCTGGGGAGACCCAGTACTTC
TRBV19	TRBD1	TRBJ1-2	-	CASSISRGRGGYTF	TGTGCCAGTAGTATCTCCAGGGGGCGCGGGGGCTACACCTTC
TRBV7-9	-	TRBJ2-1	-	CASSSPKRGSSYNEQFF	TGTGCCAGCAGCTCCCCCAAGAGGGGGAGCTCCTACAATGAGCAGTTCTTC
TRBV30	-	TRBJ1-1	many	CAWSPGGYTEAFF	TGTGCCTGGAGTCCAGGTGGATACACTGAAGCTTTCTTT
TRBV6-1	TRBD1	TRBJ1-5	-	CASSEEGQALGQPQHF	TGTGCCAGCAGTGAAGAGGGACAGGCGCTGGGTCAGCCCCAGCATTTT
TRBV24-1	-	TRBJ2-1	-	CATSDTGLAGYEQFF	TGTGCCACCAGTGACACGGGACTCGCTGGCTATGAGCAGTTCTTC